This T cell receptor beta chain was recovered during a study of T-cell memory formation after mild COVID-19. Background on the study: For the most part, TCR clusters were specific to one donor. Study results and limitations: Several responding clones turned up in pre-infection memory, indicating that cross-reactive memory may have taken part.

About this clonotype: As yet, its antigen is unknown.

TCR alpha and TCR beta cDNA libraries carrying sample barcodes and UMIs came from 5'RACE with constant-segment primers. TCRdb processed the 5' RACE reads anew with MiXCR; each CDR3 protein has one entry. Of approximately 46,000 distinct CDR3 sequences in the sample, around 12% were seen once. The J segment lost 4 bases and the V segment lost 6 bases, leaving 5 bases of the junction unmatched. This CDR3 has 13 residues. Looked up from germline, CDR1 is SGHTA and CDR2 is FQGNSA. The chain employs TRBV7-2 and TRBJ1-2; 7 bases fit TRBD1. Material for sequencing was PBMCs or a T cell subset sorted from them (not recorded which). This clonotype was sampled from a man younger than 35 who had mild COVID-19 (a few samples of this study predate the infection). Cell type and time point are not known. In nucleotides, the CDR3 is TGTGCCAGCAGGCGACAGGGCAGCTATGGCTACACCTTC. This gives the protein CASRRQGSYGYTF.